One T cell receptor beta chain is described in this entry. The data are from a study of blood T cell repertoires in COVID-19. Study context: Sites across the United States, Italy and Spain contributed samples from acute and convalescent COVID-19.

The ends lost 2 bases at V and 6 bases at J; junction bases unmatched: 19. The CDR3 spans 19 residues. Germline CDR1 reads SGHRS; CDR2 reads YFSETQ. In the authors' methods: Reference gene primer amplification in the assay estimated nucleated cell counts. The repertoire was sequenced with immunoSEQ multiplex PCR; TCRdb's copy has only in-frame clones and lacks some. V, J and clone size derive from that table, while D and trimming were established from the DNA sequence. The sample has around 190,000 clones; 80% to 90% are singletons. The chain combines TRBV5-1 with TRBJ2-3, with 9 bases that match TRBD2. The TCR was taken from a man aged 18 to 30 who had recovered from COVID-19. The sample was peripheral blood. The CDR3 sequence: CASSFSGTRSSGRPDTQYF. CDR3 DNA: TGCGCCAGCAGCTTCTCCGGGACAAGAAGTAGCGGGAGACCCGATACGCAGTATTTT.